This TCR beta chain was documented in a study of cytomegalovirus exposure and HLA in healthy donors. Broader study findings: In a later analysis, parvovirus B19, influenza, CMV and Epstein-Barr virus appeared linked to several top co-occurrence clusters. According to reports, the classifier identified cytomegalovirus status with high specificity and sensitivity.

PCR used 60 Vbeta primers and 13 Jbeta primers. Sequenced by immunoSEQ multiplex PCR; TCRdb stores in-frame clones only, minus some. The top ten hold roughly 2.9% of the sample, which has some 150,000 clones, approximately 79% seen once. As for this clone: The target antigen is unknown.

The clonotype originates from a woman aged 25 to 39 in good health and CMV-seronegative. The sample was PBMCs.

The CDR3 here is CASSLGLAMETQYF. The CDR3 DNA sequence: TGTGCCAGCAGCTTGGGACTAGCGATGGAGACCCAGTACTTC. This chain joins TRBV5-4 and TRBJ2-5; 8 bases agree with TRBD2. The length of the CDR3 is 14 residues. The germline V gene has CDR1 SGHNT and CDR2 YYREEE (reference sequence). V trimming: 0 bases; J trimming: 5 bases; junction bases outside the gene matches: 3.